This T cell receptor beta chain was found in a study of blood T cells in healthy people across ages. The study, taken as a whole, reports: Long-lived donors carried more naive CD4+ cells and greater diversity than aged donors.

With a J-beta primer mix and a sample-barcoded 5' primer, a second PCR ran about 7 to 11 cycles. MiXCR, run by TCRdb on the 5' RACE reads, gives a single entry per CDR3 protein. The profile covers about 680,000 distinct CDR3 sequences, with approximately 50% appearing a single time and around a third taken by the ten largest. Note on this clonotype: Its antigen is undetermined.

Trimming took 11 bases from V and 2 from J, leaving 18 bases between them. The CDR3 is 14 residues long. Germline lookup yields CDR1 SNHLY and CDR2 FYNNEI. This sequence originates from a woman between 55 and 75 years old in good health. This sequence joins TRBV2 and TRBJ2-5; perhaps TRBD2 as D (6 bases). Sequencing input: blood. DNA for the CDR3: TGTGCCTCAAGTAGGGCTAGCGAACAAGAGACCCAGTACTTC. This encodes CASSRASEQETQYF. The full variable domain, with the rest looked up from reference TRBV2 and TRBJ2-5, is EPEVTQTPSHQVTQMGQEVILRCVPISNHLYFYWYRQILGQKVEFLVSFYNNEISEKSEIFDDQFSVERPDGSNFTLKIRSTKLEDSAMYFCASSRASEQETQYFGPGTRLLVL.